A single sample gave rise to the 21 T cell receptor beta chains below, sequenced in a study of regulatory T cells in long-lasting Graves disease. Time point specified: newly diagnosed GD, antithyroid drugs for less than 3 months. PBMCs were the source of the RNA used for TCR sequencing. Sequencing libraries for TCR beta were prepared with iRepertoire HTBI primers and Arm-PCR of CDR3 regions. TCRdb re-derived calls from the multiplex PCR reads in MiXCR, one entry per CDR3 protein. Here the sample spans roughly 530,000 distinct CDR3 sequences, roughly 15% being singletons. These data are also associated with another study on T cells in Graves' hyperthyroidism and ophthalmopathy.

The sequencing used peripheral blood mononuclear cells (PBMCs), collected at new diagnosis, from a patient treated with antithyroid drugs. These receptors originate from a woman in her forties or fifties with Graves disease.

This rearrangement joins TRBV6-2 or TRBV6-3 to TRBJ1-1, with 7 bases lining up with TRBD1. V was clipped by 2 bases and J by 0 bases; unmatched bases: 9. Germline CDR1 is MNHEY and CDR2 is SVGEGT. The CDR3 has 17 residues. CDR3 DNA: TGTGCCAGCAGTTACGGATCGGGACAGAACATGAACACTGAAGCTTTCTTT. Amino acids: CASSYGSGQNMNTEAFF.

The chain couples TRBV11-2 to TRBJ1-5; TRBD1 matches 8 bases. The CDR3 has 13 amino acids. From germline, CDR1 is SGHAT and CDR2 FQNNGV. After removal of 4 bases from V and 7 bases from J, the junction contained 3 bases not matched to a gene. The CDR3 is CASSSDRVQPQHF. The CDR3 DNA sequence: TGTGCCAGCAGCTCGGACAGGGTCCAGCCCCAGCATTTT.

This clonotype occurred many times. This chain joins TRBV6-2 or TRBV6-3 and TRBJ2-5; D is ambiguous. V lost 10 bases and J 5 bases, leaving 17 bases between the germline ends. The V gene's germline CDR1 is MNHEY and CDR2 SVGEGT. The CDR3 is made up of 13 amino acids. CDR3 amino acids: CATTASLGETQYF. DNA for the CDR3: TGTGCCACCACTGCAAGCCTCGGGGAGACCCAGTACTTC.

This clonotype was counted between two and nine times. This sequence joins TRBV19 and TRBJ1-5; no definite D call. The V gene lost 10 bases and the J gene lost 4 bases, with 14 bases spanning the gap. Germline V CDR1 and CDR2: LNHDA, SQIVND (reference sequence). CDR3 size: 13 residues. The CDR3 protein is CATKARENQPQHF. The CDR3 DNA is TGTGCCACTAAAGCGAGGGAGAATCAGCCCCAGCATTTT.

This clonotype has a count of ten or more. This rearrangement joins TRBV28 to TRBJ1-1, with D possibly matching TRBD1 (5 bases). Per the germline V gene, CDR1 is MDHEN and CDR2 is SYDVKM. CDR3 size: 13 residues. Trimming removed 7 bases from V and 0 bases from J, with 9 bases in between. The CDR3 region has the DNA TGTGCCAGCATGGGACTGATGAACACTGAAGCTTTCTTT. This translates into CASMGLMNTEAFF.

This clonotype was detected only a few times. This chain connects TRBV9 to TRBJ2-5; D is uncertain. CDR1 and CDR2 (germline): SGDLS, YYNGEE. CDR3 size: 13 residues. With 1 base removed from V and 2 bases from J, the gap between germline ends came to 6 bases. The CDR3 coding sequence is TGTGCCAGCAGCGTACCCGGGCAAGAGACCCAGTACTTC. Translated, it gives CASSVPGQETQYF.

This clonotype was counted at least ten times. The rearrangement joins TRBV2 to TRBJ2-5, with TRBD1 matching over 7 bases. This CDR3 has 13 amino acids. J lost 5 bases, V lost 8 bases, and 8 bases had no gene match. The germline CDR1 and CDR2 sequences are SNHLY and FYNNEI. CDR3 protein: CASSVDRAETQYF. The CDR3 nucleotides are TGTGCCAGCTCCGTCGACAGGGCTGAGACCCAGTACTTC.

The chain links TRBV7-8 to TRBJ2-7, with D perhaps matching TRBD1 or TRBD2 (6 bases each). The germline V gene has CDR1 SGHVS and CDR2 FQNEAQ. The V end was cut by 4 bases, the J end by 6 bases, with 13 bases between. The CDR3 has 13 residues. This CDR3 is CASSSYREVEQYF. Here the CDR3 DNA reads TGTGCCAGCAGCTCATACAGGGAGGTCGAGCAGTACTTC.

V gene TRBV4-1 combines with J gene TRBJ2-2; possibly TRBD1 for D (5 bases). V dropped 0 bases and J dropped 1 base, with 15 bases sitting between them. Germline CDR1 and CDR2: MGHRA and YSYEKL. The CDR3 spans 18 residues. In DNA form, the CDR3 reads TGCGCCAGCAGCCAAGATAGGGGCTCCCTCGGGAACACCGGGGAGCTGTTTTTT. Translation: CASSQDRGSLGNTGELFF.

The J gene is TRBJ2-4, the V gene TRBV3-1, with 7 bases identical to TRBD1. The CDR3 is 16 residues long. Trimming at V came to 5 bases and at J to 4 bases, leaving 11 bases not matched to a gene. CDR1 and CDR2 from the germline V gene are LGHDT and YNNKEL (reference sequence). For the CDR3, the DNA is TGTGCCAGCAGCGGAGTCAATCGGGACAGTAAAAACATTCAGTACTTC. Translated, it gives CASSGVNRDSKNIQYF.

The gene calls are TRBV18 and TRBJ2-7, with D unresolved. The CDR3 is made up of 15 amino acids. Germline CDR1 is KGHSH and CDR2 is LQKENI. V was shortened by 1 base and J by 0 bases, with 10 bases between the two germline ends. DNA for the CDR3: TGTGCCAGCTCACCACTGGCCAGGAGCTCCTACGAGCAGTACTTC. This translates into CASSPLARSSYEQYF.

This clonotype has ten or more counts. The rearrangement joins TRBV7-8 to TRBJ1-1, with TRBD1 as a possible D gene (5 bases). The CDR3 spans 13 residues. Trimming removed 6 bases at V and 6 bases at J, with 14 bases between. Germline CDR1 reads SGHVS; CDR2 reads FQNEAQ. Here the CDR3 reads CASSAAGDPEAFF. In nucleotides, the CDR3 is TGTGCCAGCAGTGCCGCGGGGGACCCTGAAGCTTTCTTT.

This clonotype was detected a few times. CDR3 protein: CASSYGPWKPQHF. Here the CDR3 DNA reads TGTGCCAGCAGTTACGGGCCTTGGAAGCCCCAGCATTTT. J is TRBJ1-5 and V is TRBV6-2 or TRBV6-3; D gene unclear. The length of the CDR3 is 13 residues. V was shortened by 2 bases and J by 8 bases, with 10 bases between the two germline ends. The germline gives CDR1 MNHEY, CDR2 SVGEGT.

The CDR3 sequence: CASSLGGQSQPQHF. In nucleotides, the CDR3 is TGTGCCAGCAGCTTAGGGGGGCAGAGTCAGCCCCAGCATTTT. The chain couples TRBV7-9 to TRBJ1-5, with D possibly being TRBD1 (6 bases). V was clipped by 1 base and J by 6 bases, with 10 bases between them. This CDR3 region has 14 residues. Looked up from germline, CDR1 is SEHNR and CDR2 is FQNEAQ (reference sequence).

This clonotype was observed at least ten times. The genes are TRBV5-1 and TRBJ1-1; maybe TRBD1 (6 bases). The CDR3 length is 14 residues. Between the trimmed V and J ends, which lost 7 bases and 2 bases, there was a span of 15 bases. Per the germline V gene, CDR1 is SGHRS and CDR2 is YFSETQ. CDR3 sequence reads: CASREPQGNTEAFF. CDR3 bases: TGCGCCAGCCGCGAGCCACAGGGTAACACTGAAGCTTTCTTT.

This clonotype has at least ten counts. The rearrangement joins TRBV30 to TRBJ2-7; possibly TRBD1 or TRBD2 for D (5 bases each). Per the germline V gene, CDR1 is GTSNPN and CDR2 is SVGIG (reference sequence). V gave up 2 bases and J gave up 0 bases, with 8 bases separating them. There are 13 residues in the CDR3. In DNA form, the CDR3 reads TGTGCCTGGAGTCGGGACGGCTCCTACGAGCAGTACTTC. Residues: CAWSRDGSYEQYF. The variable domain in full, with the rest retrieved from reference TRBV30 and TRBJ2-7, is SQTIHQWPATLVQPVGSPLSLECTVEGTSNPNLYWYRQAAGRGLQLLFYSVGIGQISSEVPQNLSASRPQDRQFILSSKKLLLSDSGFYLCAWSRDGSYEQYFGPGTRLTVT.

In regard to this clonotype: This may come from a read error, since a much larger clone is one base off. The chain uses TRBV13 and TRBJ2-7; maybe TRBD1 (5 bases). CDR3 length equals 14 residues. Germline values: CDR1 PRHDT, CDR2 FYEKMQ (reference sequence). CDR3 in amino acids: CVSSSRQSSYEQYF. In DNA form, the CDR3 reads TGTGTCAGCAGCTCCAGACAGAGCTCCTACGAGCAGTACTTC.

The chain carries TRBV9 and TRBJ2-5, with D unresolved. Germline-derived CDR1 and CDR2 are SGDLS and YYNGEE. The length of the CDR3 is 14 residues. Trimming shortened V by 1 base and J by 4 bases, and 11 bases separated the two germline ends. Here the CDR3 reads CASSVYLDGETQYF. The DNA of the CDR3 is TGTGCCAGCAGCGTATACCTAGACGGAGAGACCCAGTACTTC.

This clonotype was recorded a few times. V usage is TRBV25-1 and J usage is TRBJ1-3; D gene ambiguous. CDR3 length equals 15 residues. The V gene lost 5 bases and the J gene lost 0 bases, with 11 bases spanning the gap. CDR1 and CDR2 from the germline V gene are MGHDK and SYGVNS. The CDR3 DNA sequence: TGTGCCAGCAGTTCCAATCTGGGCTCTGGAAACACCATATATTTT. Its translation is CASSSNLGSGNTIYF.

This clonotype occurred many times. The V call is TRBV6-1, the J call TRBJ1-6; D possibly corresponds to TRBD1 (5 bases). The V gene's germline CDR1 is MNHNS and CDR2 SASEGT. CDR3 length: 16 residues. Trimming cost V 2 bases and J 11 bases, with 19 bases left between them. The CDR3 nucleotides read TGTGCCAGCAGTGAATCGTTTGTTCAGGGAGGGACACCCCTCCACTTT. Its translation is CASSESFVQGGTPLHF.

In this sample, this clonotype turned up many times. The CDR3 reads CATSRRTGFTNQPQHF. The DNA for the CDR3 is TGTGCCACCAGCAGGCGCACGGGGTTTACGAATCAGCCCCAGCATTTT. V usage is TRBV15 and J usage is TRBJ1-5; D unresolved. Germline CDR1 LNHNV, CDR2 YYDKDF (reference sequence). Trimming cost V 3 bases and J 4 bases, with 16 bases left between them. The CDR3 contains 16 residues.